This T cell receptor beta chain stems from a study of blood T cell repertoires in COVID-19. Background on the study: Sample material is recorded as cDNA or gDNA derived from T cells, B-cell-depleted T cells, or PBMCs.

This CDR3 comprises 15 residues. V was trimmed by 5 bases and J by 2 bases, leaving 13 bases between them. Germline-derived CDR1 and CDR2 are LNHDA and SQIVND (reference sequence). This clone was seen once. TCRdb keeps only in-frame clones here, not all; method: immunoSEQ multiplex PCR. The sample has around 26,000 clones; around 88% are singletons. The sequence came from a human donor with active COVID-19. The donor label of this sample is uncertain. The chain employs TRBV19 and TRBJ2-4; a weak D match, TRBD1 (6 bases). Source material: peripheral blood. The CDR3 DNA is TGTGCCAGTAGTCCCTCAGGGGAGCCCAAAAACATTCAGTACTTC. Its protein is CASSPSGEPKNIQYF.